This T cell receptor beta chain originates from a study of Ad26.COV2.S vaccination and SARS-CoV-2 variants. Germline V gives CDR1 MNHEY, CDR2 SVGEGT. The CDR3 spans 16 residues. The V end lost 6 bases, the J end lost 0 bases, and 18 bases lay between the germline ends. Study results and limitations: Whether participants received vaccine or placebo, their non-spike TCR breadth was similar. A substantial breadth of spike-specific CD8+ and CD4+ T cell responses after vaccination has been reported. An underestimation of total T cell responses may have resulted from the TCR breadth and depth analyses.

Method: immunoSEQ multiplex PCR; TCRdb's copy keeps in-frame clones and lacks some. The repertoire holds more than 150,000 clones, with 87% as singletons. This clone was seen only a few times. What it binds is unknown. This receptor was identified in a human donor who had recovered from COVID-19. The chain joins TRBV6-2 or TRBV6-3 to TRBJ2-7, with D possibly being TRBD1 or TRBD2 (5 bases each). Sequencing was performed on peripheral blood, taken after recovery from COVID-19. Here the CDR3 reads CASSPSPGTSSYEQYF. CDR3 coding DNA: TGTGCCAGCAGCCCTTCCCCAGGGACCAGCTCCTACGAGCAGTACTTC.